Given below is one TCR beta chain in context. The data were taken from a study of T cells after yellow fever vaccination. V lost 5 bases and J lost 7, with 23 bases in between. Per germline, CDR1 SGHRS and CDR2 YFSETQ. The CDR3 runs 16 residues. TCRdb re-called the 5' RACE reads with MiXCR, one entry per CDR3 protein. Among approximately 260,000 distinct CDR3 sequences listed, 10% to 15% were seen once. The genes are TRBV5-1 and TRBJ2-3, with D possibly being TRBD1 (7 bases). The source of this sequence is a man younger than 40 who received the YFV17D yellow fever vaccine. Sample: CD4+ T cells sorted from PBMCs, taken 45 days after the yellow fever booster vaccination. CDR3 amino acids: CASRHHRGSGAYTQYF. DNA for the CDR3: TGCGCCAGCAGGCATCACAGGGGCTCGGGAGCATATACGCAGTATTTT.